Below, 11 T cell receptor beta chains from the same sample are listed, as sequenced in a study of blood T cell repertoires in COVID-19. This table comes from immunoSEQ multiplex PCR, and its TCRdb copy is limited to in-frame clones, with some not included. The table includes roughly 140,000 clones, about 84% detected once. Input material: peripheral blood. The receptors here all came from an elderly woman in a cohort sampled during active or convalescent COVID-19.

The rearrangement uses TRBV4-1 and TRBJ2-1; D is possibly TRBD2 (5 bases). Germline CDR1 MGHRA, CDR2 YSYEKL. The CDR3 is 15 amino acids. V was shortened by 4 bases and J by 5 bases, with 15 bases between the two germline ends. CDR3 in DNA: TGCGCCAGCAGCCTAGGACTCCCCCCCAACAATGAGCAGTTCTTC. This sequence encodes CASSLGLPPNNEQFF.

The J gene is TRBJ1-3, the V gene TRBV18; the D gene is possibly TRBD1 (6 bases). The CDR3 contains 14 residues. Trimming left V 6 bases short and J 4 bases short, with 13 bases between. Germline V gene data show CDR1 as KGHSH and CDR2 as LQKENI. As DNA, the CDR3 is TGTGCCAGCTCGCTTACAGGGTCCGGAAACACCATATATTTT. Amino acids: CASSLTGSGNTIYF.

The chain couples TRBV9 to TRBJ1-4, with 11 bases fitting TRBD1. Trimming cost V 3 bases and J 14 bases; bases outside gene matches: 9. Germline V CDR1 and CDR2: SGDLS, YYNGEE. The CDR3 covers 14 residues. The CDR3 DNA follows: TGTGCCAGCAGCGGGACAGGGGGCTTTGGAAAGCTGTTTTTT. It encodes CASSGTGGFGKLFF.

The chain uses TRBV18 and TRBJ2-7; tentatively, D is TRBD1 (5 bases). Germline CDR1 reads KGHSH; CDR2 reads LQKENI. Trimming took off 2 bases at V and 1 base at J, with 9 bases between the two ends. The CDR3 has 14 residues. CDR3 residues: CASSPGALSYEQYV. The CDR3 DNA sequence: TGTGCCAGCTCACCAGGGGCCCTTTCCTACGAGCAGTACGTC.

The chain has TRBV2 and TRBJ1-2, with a tentative D call TRBD1 (5 bases). This CDR3 spans 13 amino acids. The germline CDR1 and CDR2 sequences are SNHLY and FYNNEI. V lost 2 bases, J lost 8 bases, and 12 bases lay in between. CDR3 region: CASSERGHSGYTF. CDR3 DNA: TGTGCCAGCAGTGAAAGGGGTCACAGCGGCTACACCTTC.

The V call is TRBV27, the J call TRBJ1-2, with TRBD1 matching 7 bases. J lost 5 bases, V lost 3 bases, and 15 bases had no gene match. The V gene's germline CDR1 is MNHEY and CDR2 SMNVEV (reference sequence). CDR3 length: 17 amino acids. The CDR3 here is CASSLRQGRARGYGYTF. The CDR3 coding sequence is TGTGCCAGCAGTTTGCGACAGGGCAGGGCAAGGGGATATGGCTACACCTTC.

This clone has just one count. V usage is TRBV5-1 and J usage is TRBJ2-3; 11 bases agree with TRBD1. Germline V CDR1 and CDR2: SGHRS, YFSETQ. The CDR3 has 16 residues. The V gene end was trimmed by 2 bases and the J gene end by 6 bases; junction bases not matched to a gene: 8. CDR3 loop: CASSLDSRDRGDTQYF. In DNA, the CDR3 is TGCGCCAGCAGCTTAGATTCCCGGGACAGGGGGGATACGCAGTATTTT.

This rearrangement joins TRBV7-2 to TRBJ1-5; possible D gene TRBD1, 5 bases. This CDR3 has 16 residues. Germline V CDR1 and CDR2: SGHTA, FQGNSA. The V end lost 4 bases, the J end lost 2 bases, and 15 bases lay between the germline ends. The CDR3 here is CASSSQGSVGNQPQHF. CDR3 DNA: TGTGCCAGCAGCTCGCAGGGATCTGTAGGCAATCAGCCCCAGCATTTT.

J is TRBJ2-5 and V is TRBV30; D not certain. V shed 5 bases and J shed 1 base, with 5 bases lying between them. Germline V gives CDR1 GTSNPN, CDR2 SVGIG (reference sequence). The CDR3 has 11 residues. The CDR3, as DNA: TGTGCCTGGGCCTCCCAAGAGACCCAGTACTTC. Translated: CAWASQETQYF.

This chain uses TRBV5-1 with TRBJ2-1, with 15 bases identical to TRBD2. After removal of 4 bases from V and 9 bases from J, the junction contained 8 bases not matched to a gene. CDR3 size: 16 residues. Per germline, CDR1 SGHRS and CDR2 YFSETQ. CDR3 in DNA: TGCGCCAGCAGCCGGACTAGCGGGGGGGCCTTGGGTGAGCAGTTCTTC. This gives the protein CASSRTSGGALGEQFF.

The chain carries TRBV18 and TRBJ2-2; D possibly corresponds to TRBD1 (6 bases). The CDR3 has 15 amino acids. Germline-derived CDR1 and CDR2 are KGHSH and LQKENI. Trimming cost V 4 bases and J 4 bases, with 13 bases left between them. CDR3 nucleotides: TGTGCCAGCTCACATACACAGGGCTCCACCGGGGAGCTGTTTTTT. Its protein product is CASSHTQGSTGELFF.